Below, one TCR beta chain is given with its context. Its antigen is currently not known. No much larger clone is present one base from it, and per-base qualities are unavailable. This sample was included in a study of blood T cells in healthy people across ages (dated by TCRdb to the mid-2010s). In terms of the full investigation: Template switching captured roughly one uniquely barcoded TCR beta cDNA molecule per two T cells in model experiments. Age-related changes in TCR beta repertoire diversity were measured in the study by deep sequencing normalized with unique cDNA molecular identifiers. Four age groups were formed from the donors: young (average 16 years), middle-aged (just under 40), aged (about 62) and long-lived (around 80). Donors of different ages were randomly distributed across sequencing lanes to avoid experimental bias. Two additional independent replicas of 1 million unique cDNA reads from the same blood draw were analyzed for two donors (one aged 18 to 30 and one aged 80 or older). Beyond this particular receptor, the publication reports: Donor CMV infection status was unknown, potentially confounding age-related changes in expanded clonotypes. Compared with the aged group, the long-lived group had more naive CD4+ T cells, fewer expanded clones and increased TCR diversity, suggesting age selection. The percentage of naive T cells measured by flow cytometry correlated strongly with observed TCR beta diversity. As age increased, observed TCR beta diversity per million T cells dropped in a roughly linear way, and a significant reduction was already evident by age around 41. Because profiling used bulk unsorted PBMCs, naive and antigen-experienced compartments could not be compared conclusively. Estimates of total diversity based on one million sequenced T cells were considered lower bounds and underestimates.

Libraries were constructed by 5' RACE. TCRdb names Illumina HiSeq 2500 as the instrument used. A second PCR of about 7 to 12 cycles was performed with a sample-barcoded 5' primer and a J-beta primer mix. Each TCR beta cDNA molecule received a unique molecular identifier from a template-switch 5' adaptor carrying 12 random nucleotides. Each sample yielded at least 2.5 million CDR3-containing paired-end reads. First-strand cDNA was synthesized from all RNA with the Mint cDNA synthesis kit, primed by a TRBC-specific oligonucleotide. Following uracil-DNA glycosylase treatment, a first 18-cycle PCR with universal primers M1SS and BC2_uni_R was performed on all cDNA. The authors' analysis ran thus. Each sample was normalized by randomly selecting 1 million high-quality reads, each carrying a distinct molecular identifier. Instead of being binned into consensus sequences, reads with shared molecular identifiers were discarded. MiTCR, set to a Q25 quality threshold and the strictest error-elimination algorithm, was used for CDR3 identification, clonotype clustering and error correction. A nonparametric unseen species model using Euler transformation provided a lower-bound estimate of total TCR beta diversity. TCRdb reanalyzed the raw reads on its own, using fastp at Q25 for trimming and MiXCR for clone calling, and kept in-frame beta chains. Identical CDR3 proteins give one entry, which carries the most common genes and DNA. These V and J calls originate from TCRdb's pipeline instead of the authors' own analysis. The sample contains about 750,000 distinct CDR3 sequences, 50% to 65% of them found a single time. Roughly 37% of the sample rests with the top ten.

The donors were under 40 Caucasian individuals from Russia, aged 6 to 90 years, who were systemically healthy. About 10 milliliters of peripheral blood were collected from each donor into EDTA-treated Vacutainer tubes. PBMCs were isolated by Ficoll-Paque density-gradient centrifugation, with at least 7 million obtained per sample. Total RNA, at least 5 micrograms per sample, was extracted from PBMCs with Trizol reagent. For every donor, an aliquot of PBMCs went through flow cytometry to measure the percentages of naive CD45RAhigh/CD27high T cells. V loses 5 bases, J loses 0 bases, and the germline ends lie 13 bases apart. Via the germline V gene (reference sequence), CDR1 is DFQATT and CDR2 SNEGSKA. Taken from cysteine to phenylalanine, the CDR3 has 15 residues. The retained sequence is limited to the CDR3, 45 bases, with the frame set at the first base.

The sample comprised blood. The chain couples TRBV20-1 to TRBJ1-4; the D region possibly corresponds to TRBD1 (6 bases align). This clonotype was sampled from a man at least 80 years old in good health. CDR3 loop: CSAPDRRTTNEKLFF. The nucleotide sequence reads as follows: TGCAGTGCTCCGGACAGACGTACAACTAATGAAAAACTGTTTTTT.